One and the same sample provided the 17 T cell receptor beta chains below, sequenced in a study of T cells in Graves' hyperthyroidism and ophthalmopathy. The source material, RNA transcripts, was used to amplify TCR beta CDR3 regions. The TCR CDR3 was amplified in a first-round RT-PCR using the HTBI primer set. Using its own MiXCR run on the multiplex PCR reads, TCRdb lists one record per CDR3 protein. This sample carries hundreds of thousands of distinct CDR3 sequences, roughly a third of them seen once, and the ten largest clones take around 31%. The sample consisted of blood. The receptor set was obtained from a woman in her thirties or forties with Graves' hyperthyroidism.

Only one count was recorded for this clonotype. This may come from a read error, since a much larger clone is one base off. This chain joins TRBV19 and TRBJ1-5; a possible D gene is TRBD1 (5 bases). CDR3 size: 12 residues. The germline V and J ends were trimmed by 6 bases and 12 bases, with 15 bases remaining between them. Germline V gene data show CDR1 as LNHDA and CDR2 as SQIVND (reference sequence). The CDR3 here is CASRIEAGLQHF. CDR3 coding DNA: TGTGCCAGTAGAATCGAGGCAGGGCTCCAGCATTTT.

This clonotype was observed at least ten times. In DNA, the CDR3 is TGTGCCCCACAGAGGAACTATGGCTACACCTTC. Protein: CAPQRNYGYTF. This rearrangement joins TRBV25-1 to TRBJ1-2, with D uncertain. Germline V gene lookup returns CDR1 MGHDK and CDR2 SYGVNS. V lost 11 bases and J lost 2, with 9 bases in between. The CDR3 is 11 residues long.

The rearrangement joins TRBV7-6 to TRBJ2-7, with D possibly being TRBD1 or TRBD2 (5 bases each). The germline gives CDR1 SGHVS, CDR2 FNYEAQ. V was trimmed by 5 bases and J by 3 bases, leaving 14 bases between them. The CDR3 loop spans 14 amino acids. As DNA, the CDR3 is TGTGCCAGCAGCCTTCACCGGGACGGCTACGAGCAGTACTTC. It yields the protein CASSLHRDGYEQYF.

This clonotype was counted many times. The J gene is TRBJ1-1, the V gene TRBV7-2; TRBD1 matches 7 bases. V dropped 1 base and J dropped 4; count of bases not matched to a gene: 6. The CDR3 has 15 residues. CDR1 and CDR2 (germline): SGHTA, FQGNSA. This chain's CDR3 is CASSLVDRATTEAFF. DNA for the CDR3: TGTGCCAGCAGCTTAGTAGACAGGGCGACCACTGAAGCTTTCTTT.

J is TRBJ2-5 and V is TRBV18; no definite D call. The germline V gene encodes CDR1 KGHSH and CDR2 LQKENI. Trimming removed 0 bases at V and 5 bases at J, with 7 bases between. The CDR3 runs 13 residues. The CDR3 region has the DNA TGTGCCAGCTCACCACCGGCTTTCGAGACCCAGTACTTC. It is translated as CASSPPAFETQYF.

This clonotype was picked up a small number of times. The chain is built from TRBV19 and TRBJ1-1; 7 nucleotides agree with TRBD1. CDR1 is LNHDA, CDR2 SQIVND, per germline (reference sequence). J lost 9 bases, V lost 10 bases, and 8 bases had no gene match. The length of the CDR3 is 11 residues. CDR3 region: CATETGYKAFF. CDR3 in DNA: TGTGCCACCGAGACAGGGTATAAAGCTTTCTTT.

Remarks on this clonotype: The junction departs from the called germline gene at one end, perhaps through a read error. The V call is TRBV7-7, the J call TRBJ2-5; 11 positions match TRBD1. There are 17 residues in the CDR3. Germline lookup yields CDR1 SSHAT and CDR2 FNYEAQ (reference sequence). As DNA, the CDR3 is TGTGCTAGCAGCCGGTCCCGGGACAGGGGGACCCAAGAGACCCAGTACTTC. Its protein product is CASSRSRDRGTQETQYF.

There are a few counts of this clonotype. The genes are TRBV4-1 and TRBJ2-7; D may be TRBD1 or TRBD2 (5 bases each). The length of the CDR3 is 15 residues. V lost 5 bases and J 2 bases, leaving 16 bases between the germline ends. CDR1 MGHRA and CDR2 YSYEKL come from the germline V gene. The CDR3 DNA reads TGCGCCAGCAGCTTTCCGGGACGGAAGACCTACGAGCAGTACTTC. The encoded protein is CASSFPGRKTYEQYF.

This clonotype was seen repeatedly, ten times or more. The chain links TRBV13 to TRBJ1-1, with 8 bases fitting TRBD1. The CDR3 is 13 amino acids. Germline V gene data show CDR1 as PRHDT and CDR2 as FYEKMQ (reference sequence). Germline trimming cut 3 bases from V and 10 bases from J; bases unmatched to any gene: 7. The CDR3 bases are TGTGCCAGCAGCTTGGCCACAGGGGGAAGAGCTTTCTTT. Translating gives CASSLATGGRAFF.

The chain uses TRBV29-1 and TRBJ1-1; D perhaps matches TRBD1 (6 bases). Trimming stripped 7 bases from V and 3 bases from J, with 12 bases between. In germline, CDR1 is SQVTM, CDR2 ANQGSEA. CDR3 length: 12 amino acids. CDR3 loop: CSGLQGYTEAFF. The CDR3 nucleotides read TGCAGCGGCCTACAGGGCTACACTGAAGCTTTCTTT. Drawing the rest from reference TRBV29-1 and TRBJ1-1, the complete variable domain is SAVISQKPSRDICQRGTSLTIQCQVDSQVTMMFWYRQQPGQSLTLIATANQGSEATYESGFVIDKFPISRPNLTFSTLTVSNMSPEDSSIYLCSGLQGYTEAFFGQGTRLTVV.

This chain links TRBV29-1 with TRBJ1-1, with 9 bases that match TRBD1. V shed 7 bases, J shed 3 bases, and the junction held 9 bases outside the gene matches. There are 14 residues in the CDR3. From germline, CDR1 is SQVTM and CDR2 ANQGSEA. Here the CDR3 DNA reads TGCAGCGGCTTTTTGACAGGGGGATACACTGAAGCTTTCTTT. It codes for CSGFLTGGYTEAFF.

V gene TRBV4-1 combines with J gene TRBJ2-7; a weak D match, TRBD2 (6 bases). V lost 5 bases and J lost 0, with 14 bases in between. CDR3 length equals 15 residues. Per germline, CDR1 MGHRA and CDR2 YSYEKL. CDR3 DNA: TGCGCCAGCAGCATGGGTGCGGGGCCCTCCTACGAGCAGTACTTC. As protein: CASSMGAGPSYEQYF.

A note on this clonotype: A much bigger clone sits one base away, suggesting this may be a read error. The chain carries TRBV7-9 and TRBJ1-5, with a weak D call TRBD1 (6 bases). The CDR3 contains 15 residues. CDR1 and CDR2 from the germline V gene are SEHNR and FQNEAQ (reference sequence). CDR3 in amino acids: CASSQVSGGNQPRHF. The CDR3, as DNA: TGCGCCAGCAGCCAAGTCTCTGGGGGCAATCAGCCCCGGCATTTT.

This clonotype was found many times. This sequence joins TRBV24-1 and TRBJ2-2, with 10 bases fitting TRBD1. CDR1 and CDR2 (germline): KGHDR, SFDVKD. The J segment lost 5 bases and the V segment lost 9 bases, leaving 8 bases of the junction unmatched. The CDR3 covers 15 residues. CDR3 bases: TGTGCCACCCGGGAGACAGGGGGCGTTACCGGGGAGCTGTTTTTT. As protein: CATRETGGVTGELFF.

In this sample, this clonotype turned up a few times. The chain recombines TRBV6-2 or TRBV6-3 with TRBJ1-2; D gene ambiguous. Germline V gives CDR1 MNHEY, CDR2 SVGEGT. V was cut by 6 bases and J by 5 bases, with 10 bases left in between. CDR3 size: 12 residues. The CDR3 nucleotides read TGTGCCAGCAGCCCCAGATCATATGGCTACACCTTC. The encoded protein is CASSPRSYGYTF.

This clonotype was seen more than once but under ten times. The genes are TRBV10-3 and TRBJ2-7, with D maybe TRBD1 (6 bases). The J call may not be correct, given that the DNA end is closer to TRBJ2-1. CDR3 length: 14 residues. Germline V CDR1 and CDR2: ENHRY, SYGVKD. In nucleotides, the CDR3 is TGTGCCATCCAAGGGCAGGGGATGGAGAATGAGCAGTTCTTC. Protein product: CAIQGQGMENEQFF.

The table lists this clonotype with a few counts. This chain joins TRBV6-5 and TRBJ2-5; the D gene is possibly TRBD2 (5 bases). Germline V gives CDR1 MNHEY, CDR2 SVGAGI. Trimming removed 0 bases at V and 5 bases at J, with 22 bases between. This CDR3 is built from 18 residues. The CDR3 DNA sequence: TGTGCCAGCAGTTACTCGATCGCTAAGGACTTCTATTCGGAGACCCAGTACTTC. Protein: CASSYSIAKDFYSETQYF.